This T cell receptor beta chain stems from a study of T-cell reconstitution after alpha-beta-depleted transplantation in children. Study-wide results and caveats: The main origin of T-cell counts and diversity one year after transplant was newly produced T cells.

The authors prepared the TCRbeta library with unique molecular identifiers. MiXCR, run by TCRdb on the PCR reads, gives a single entry per CDR3 protein. The sample lists fewer than 150,000 distinct CDR3 sequences, roughly 9.7% seen once, with less than 25% in the top ten. V gave up 7 bases and J gave up 6 bases, with 10 bases separating them. The CDR3 has 12 amino acids. Germline-derived CDR1 and CDR2 are MDHEN and SYDVKM. Only a few counts were recorded for this clonotype. The antigen is undetermined. This specimen consisted of PBMCs, mostly from graft donor cells, obtained 180 days after TCRalphabeta/CD19-depleted stem cell transplant. This chain connects TRBV28 to TRBJ1-5; D is possibly TRBD1 (6 bases). This TCR derives from a girl less than two years old who had a stem cell transplant for combined immunodeficiency, so the T cells may come from the graft donor. The CDR3: CASTQGIQPQHF. CDR3 bases: TGTGCCAGCACCCAGGGGATTCAGCCCCAGCATTTT. Combining the CDR3 with reference TRBV28 and TRBJ1-5 gives the whole variable domain DVKVTQSSRYLVKRTGEKVFLECVQDMDHENMFWYRQDPGLGLRLIYFSYDVKMKEKGDIPEGYSVSREKKERFSLILESASTNQTSMYLCASTQGIQPQHFGDGTRLSIL.